The rows below give T cell receptor beta chains drawn from one sample of a study of blood T cell repertoires in COVID-19. Clones were read by immunoSEQ multiplex PCR, and TCRdb kept only the in-frame ones, dropping some. The table shows 300,000 to 400,000 clones, with under 90% occurring only once. The sample comprised peripheral blood. These receptors were obtained from a woman in her twenties or thirties with COVID-19, enrolled during active disease. Each CDR3 is given with its conserved first and last residue. The D gene is left open where the match is weak. Part of the rows lack a size; the others show once, few, many or a class for expanded clones.

-	TRBV19	TRBJ2-3	TRBD1	CASRNRGKSDTQYF	TGTGCCAGTAGAAACAGGGGTAAATCAGATACGCAGTATTTT
-	TRBV5-1	TRBJ2-6	-	CASRGPGANVLTF	TGCGCCAGCAGGGGGCCTGGGGCCAACGTCCTGACTTTC
-	TRBV5-1	TRBJ2-2	-	CASSFEQGRAGELFF	TGCGCCAGCAGCTTTGAGCAGGGGAGGGCCGGGGAGCTGTTTTTT
-	TRBV27	TRBJ1-5	TRBD1	CASRYQGEVSNQPQHF	TGTGCCAGCAGATATCAGGGGGAAGTGAGCAATCAGCCCCAGCATTTT
-	TRBV30	TRBJ1-2	-	CAWSAVDSAFYGYTF	TGTGCCTGGAGTGCAGTGGACAGCGCCTTCTATGGCTACACCTTC
-	TRBV6-5	TRBJ2-1	TRBD2	CASRRLAGGEGEQFF	TGTGCCAGCAGAAGACTAGCGGGAGGGGAGGGGGAGCAGTTCTTC
-	TRBV5-4	TRBJ1-2	-	CASSLGGDTRYGYTF	TGTGCCAGCAGCTTGGGTGGGGACACTAGGTATGGCTACACCTTC
once	TRBV19	TRBJ2-3	TRBD2	CASRGRTSGRVPTSTDTQYF	TGTGCCAGTAGGGGCCGGACTAGCGGGAGAGTTCCAACTAGCACAGATACGCAGTATTTT
-	TRBV6-5	TRBJ2-3	-	CASSSLIQPDTQYF	TGTGCCAGCAGTTCCTTGATACAGCCAGATACGCAGTATTTT
-	TRBV21-1	TRBJ2-2	-	CASSKLTGELFF	TGTGCCAGCAGCAAACTAACCGGGGAGCTGTTTTTT
once	TRBV19	TRBJ1-4	-	CASSPNSLAEKLFF	TGTGCCAGTAGTCCGAACTCACTTGCCGAAAAACTGTTTTTT
-	TRBV5-5	TRBJ1-4	-	CASSRQPDRSNEKLFF	TGTGCCAGCAGCCGACAACCCGACAGGAGTAATGAAAAACTGTTTTTT
-	TRBV28	TRBJ2-3	-	CASSLGRQAGPPDTQYF	TGTGCCAGCAGTCTGGGAAGACAGGCCGGGCCCCCAGATACGCAGTATTTT
-	TRBV18	TRBJ2-3	-	CASSPVFADTQYF	TGTGCCAGCTCACCAGTGTTCGCAGATACGCAGTATTTT
once	TRBV14	TRBJ1-2	TRBD1	CASSQGQGVGYTF	TGTGCCAGCAGCCAAGGACAGGGGGTCGGCTACACCTTC
-	TRBV7-2	TRBJ1-1	TRBD1	CASSLDRRAGDTEAFF	TGTGCCAGCAGCTTGGACAGGCGGGCAGGGGACACTGAAGCTTTCTTT
-	TRBV30	TRBJ2-3	-	CAWSARVADTQYF	TGTGCCTGGAGTGCCCGGGTGGCAGATACGCAGTATTTT